The 5 T cell receptor beta chains reported below all come from one sample, sequenced in a study of Tregs in tolerant kidney transplant recipients. Recipients received nonmyeloablative bone marrow transplants from related graft donors, with transient mixed chimerism. TCRdb keeps only in-frame clones here, not all; method: immunoSEQ multiplex PCR. This listing includes over 14,000 clones. The starting material was CD4+ T cells from blood (PBMCs), obtained 12 months after the transplant. These receptors all come from a human patient who received a combined kidney and bone marrow transplant. The graft donor may be the source of some T cells.

Notes on this clone: The read terminates 3 residues ahead of where the CDR3 ends, so the germline J gene completes it. The chain joins TRBV5-1 to TRBJ1-5; a weak D match, TRBD1 (5 bases). Germline V gene sequence: CDR1 SGHRS, CDR2 YFSETQ. The CDR3 has 13 residues. Trimming removed 5 bases from V and 3 bases from J, with 9 bases in between. CDR3 residues: CASRAGFNQPQHF. CDR3 DNA, as far as it was read: TGCGCCAGCAGGGCAGGGTTCAATCAGCCC.

Regarding this clone: The CDR3 end lies 3 residues beyond the end of the read and is filled in from the germline J gene. This rearrangement joins TRBV30 to TRBJ2-5; 7 bases align to TRBD1. V shed 2 bases and J 2 bases; nucleotides not matched to a gene: 8. The CDR3 totals 15 residues. Germline CDR1 reads GTSNPN; CDR2 reads SVGIG (reference sequence). The covered CDR3 bases are TGTGCCTGGAGTAAGGATTGGGGACAGCAAGAGACC. It yields the protein CAWSKDWGQQET. The full CDR3 sequence reads CAWSKDWGQQETQYF. Complete variable domain (other parts from reference TRBV30 and TRBJ2-5): SQTIHQWPATLVQPVGSPLSLECTVEGTSNPNLYWYRQAAGRGLQLLFYSVGIGQISSEVPQNLSASRPQDRQFILSSKKLLLSDSGFYLCAWSKDWGQQETQYFGPGTRLLVL.

Notes on this clone: The CDR3 goes on 3 residues after the read ends, and that part is filled in from the germline J gene. The chain uses TRBV7-3 and TRBJ2-5; 10 nucleotides line up with TRBD1. CDR1 and CDR2 (germline): SGHTA, FQGTGA. There are 15 residues in the CDR3. Unmatched junction bases numbered 5, after V lost 2 bases and J lost 5 bases. The DNA read from the CDR3 is TGTGCCAGCAGCTTAGGGACAGGGGTTAAGGAGACC. This translates into CASSLGTGVKET. The whole CDR3 sequence is CASSLGTGVKETQYF.

To note about this clone: The missing CDR3 end, 3 residues past where the read stops, is filled in from the germline J gene. J is TRBJ2-1 and V is TRBV6-2 or TRBV6-3, with D perhaps TRBD1 (6 bases). With 8 bases removed from V and 0 bases from J, the gap between germline ends came to 20 bases. Germline V lookup: CDR1 MNHEY, CDR2 SVGEGT. The CDR3 is 17 residues long. The DNA read from the CDR3 is TGTGCCAGCGGAAAGAGCAGGGGTCCGAGCTCCTACAATGAG. Its protein is CASGKSRGPSSYNE. The full CDR3 reads CASGKSRGPSSYNEQFF.

In the case of this clone: The CDR3 end is not reached by the read, which stops 3 residues before it; the germline J gene fills it in. The V call is TRBV5-1, the J call TRBJ2-1; D is perhaps TRBD2 (5 bases). There are 14 residues in the CDR3. V lost 5 bases and J lost 7, with 16 bases in between. Germline V CDR1 and CDR2: SGHRS, YFSETQ. The CDR3 loop is CASSYSEFGNEQFF. CDR3 bases read: TGCGCCAGCAGTTATAGCGAGTTCGGGAATGAG.